Sequencing of this T cell receptor beta chain was carried out in a study of T cell changes during pregnancy in multiple sclerosis. The data were produced by immunoSEQ multiplex PCR, yet TCRdb's version contains in-frame clones alone and is incomplete. Among tens of thousands of clones listed, over 75% were seen once. The length of the CDR3 is 14 residues. Unmatched junction bases numbered 7, after V lost 4 bases and J lost 4 bases. The sample in question was CD8+ T cells from peripheral blood mononuclear cells, obtained before pregnancy. The rearrangement links TRBV23-1 to TRBJ2-7; 7 nucleotides align to TRBD1. TRBV23-1 is identified as an open reading frame with a role that is uncertain. This TCR was sampled from a female donor with multiple sclerosis, enrolled in a pregnancy study. The CDR3 sequence is CASSLEQGLYEQYF. DNA of the CDR3: TGCGCCAGCAGTCTCGAACAGGGGTTGTACGAGCAGTACTTC.